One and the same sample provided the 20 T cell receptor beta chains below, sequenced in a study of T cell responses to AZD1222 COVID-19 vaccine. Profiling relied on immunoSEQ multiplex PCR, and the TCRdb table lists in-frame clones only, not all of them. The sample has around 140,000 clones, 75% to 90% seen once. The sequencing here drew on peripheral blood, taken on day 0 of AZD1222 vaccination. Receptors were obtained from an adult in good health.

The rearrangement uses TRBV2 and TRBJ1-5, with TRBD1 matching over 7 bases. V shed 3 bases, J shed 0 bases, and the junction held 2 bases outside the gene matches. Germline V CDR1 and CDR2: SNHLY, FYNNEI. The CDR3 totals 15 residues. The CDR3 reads CASSEGQYSNQPQHF. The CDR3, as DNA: TGTGCCAGCAGTGAGGGACAGTATAGCAATCAGCCCCAGCATTTT.

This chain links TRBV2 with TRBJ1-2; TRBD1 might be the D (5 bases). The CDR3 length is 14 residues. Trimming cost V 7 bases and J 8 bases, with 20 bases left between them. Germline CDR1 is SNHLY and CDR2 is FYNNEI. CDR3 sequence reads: CASNQWEGQGGYTF. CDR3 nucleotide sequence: TGTGCCAGCAACCAGTGGGAGGGGCAGGGAGGCTACACCTTC.

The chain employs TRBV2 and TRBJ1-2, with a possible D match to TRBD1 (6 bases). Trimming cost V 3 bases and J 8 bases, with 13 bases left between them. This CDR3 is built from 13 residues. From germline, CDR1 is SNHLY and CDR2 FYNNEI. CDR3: CASSDRRGHGYTF. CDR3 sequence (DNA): TGTGCCAGCAGTGATCGTAGGGGACACGGCTACACCTTC.

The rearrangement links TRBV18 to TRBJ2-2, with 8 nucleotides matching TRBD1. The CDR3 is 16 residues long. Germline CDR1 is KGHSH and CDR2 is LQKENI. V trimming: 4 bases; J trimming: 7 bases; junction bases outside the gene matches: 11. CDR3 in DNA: TGTGCCAGCTCACTACAGGAGACAGGGGTCTTCGGGGAGCTGTTTTTT. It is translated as CASSLQETGVFGELFF.

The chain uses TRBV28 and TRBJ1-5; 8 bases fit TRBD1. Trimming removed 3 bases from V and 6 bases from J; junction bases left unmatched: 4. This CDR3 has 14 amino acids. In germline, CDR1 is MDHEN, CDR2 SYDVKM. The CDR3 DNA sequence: TGTGCCAGCAGTTTGACAGGGGTAAGTCAGCCCCAGCATTTT. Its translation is CASSLTGVSQPQHF.

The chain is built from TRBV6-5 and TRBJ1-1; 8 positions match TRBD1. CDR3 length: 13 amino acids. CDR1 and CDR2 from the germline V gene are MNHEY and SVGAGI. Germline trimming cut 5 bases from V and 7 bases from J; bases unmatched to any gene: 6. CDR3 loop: CASSRYRGDEAFF. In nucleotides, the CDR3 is TGTGCCAGCAGTAGGTACAGGGGGGATGAAGCTTTCTTT.

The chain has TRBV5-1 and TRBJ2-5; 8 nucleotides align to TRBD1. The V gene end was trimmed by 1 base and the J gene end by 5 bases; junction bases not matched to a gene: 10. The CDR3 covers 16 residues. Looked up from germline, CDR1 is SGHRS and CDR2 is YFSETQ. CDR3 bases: TGCGCCAGCAGCTTGAACCCGACAGGGGACGGGGAGACCCAGTACTTC. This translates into CASSLNPTGDGETQYF. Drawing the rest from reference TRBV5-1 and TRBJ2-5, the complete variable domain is KAGVTQTPRYLIKTRGQQVTLSCSPISGHRSVSWYQQTPGQGLQFLFEYFSETQRNKGNFPGRFSGRQFSNSRSEMNVSTLELGDSALYLCASSLNPTGDGETQYFGPGTRLLVL.

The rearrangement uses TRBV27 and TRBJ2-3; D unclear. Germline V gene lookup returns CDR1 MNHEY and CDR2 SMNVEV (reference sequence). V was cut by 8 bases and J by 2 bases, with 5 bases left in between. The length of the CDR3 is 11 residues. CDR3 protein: CASGITDTQYF. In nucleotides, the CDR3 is TGTGCCAGCGGGATCACAGATACGCAGTATTTT.

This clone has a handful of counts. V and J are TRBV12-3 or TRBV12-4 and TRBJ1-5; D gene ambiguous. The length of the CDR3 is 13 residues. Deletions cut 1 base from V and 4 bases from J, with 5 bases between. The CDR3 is CASSLGLNQPQHF. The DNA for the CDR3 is TGTGCCAGCAGTTTAGGTCTTAATCAGCCCCAGCATTTT.

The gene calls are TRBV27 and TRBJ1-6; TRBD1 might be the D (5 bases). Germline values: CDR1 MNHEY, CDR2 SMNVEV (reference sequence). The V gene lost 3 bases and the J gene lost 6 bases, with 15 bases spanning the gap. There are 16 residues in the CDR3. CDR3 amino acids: CASSFSQTVRNSPLHF. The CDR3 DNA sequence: TGTGCCAGCAGTTTTTCCCAGACAGTCCGTAATTCACCCCTCCACTTT.

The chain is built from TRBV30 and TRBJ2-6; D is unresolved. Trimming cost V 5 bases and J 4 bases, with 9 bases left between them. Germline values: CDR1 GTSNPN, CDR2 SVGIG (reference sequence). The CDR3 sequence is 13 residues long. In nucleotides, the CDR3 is TGTGCCTGGGCCTCTTGGGGGGCCAACGTCCTGACTTTC. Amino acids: CAWASWGANVLTF.

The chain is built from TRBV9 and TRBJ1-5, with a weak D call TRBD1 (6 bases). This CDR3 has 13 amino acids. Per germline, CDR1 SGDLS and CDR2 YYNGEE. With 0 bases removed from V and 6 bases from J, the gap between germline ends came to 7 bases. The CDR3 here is CASSVEGVQPQHF. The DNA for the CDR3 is TGTGCCAGCAGCGTAGAGGGGGTTCAGCCCCAGCATTTT. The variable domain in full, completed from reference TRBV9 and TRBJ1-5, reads DSGVTQTPKHLITATGQRVTLRCSPRSGDLSVYWYQQSLDQGLQFLIQYYNGEERAKGNILERFSAQQFPDLHSELNLSSLELGDSALYFCASSVEGVQPQHFGDGTRLSIL.

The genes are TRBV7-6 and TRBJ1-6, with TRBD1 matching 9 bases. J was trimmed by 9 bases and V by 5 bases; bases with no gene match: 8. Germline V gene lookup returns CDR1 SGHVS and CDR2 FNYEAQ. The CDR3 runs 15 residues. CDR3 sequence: CASSIQGAGSSPLHF. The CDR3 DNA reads TGTGCCAGCAGCATACAGGGGGCTGGGAGTTCACCCCTCCACTTT.

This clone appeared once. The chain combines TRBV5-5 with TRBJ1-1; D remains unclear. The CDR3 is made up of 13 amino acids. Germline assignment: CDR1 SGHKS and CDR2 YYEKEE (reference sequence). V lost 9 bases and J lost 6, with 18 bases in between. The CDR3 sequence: CATRGLNDPEAFF. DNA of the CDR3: TGTGCCACCCGGGGTCTTAATGACCCTGAAGCTTTCTTT.

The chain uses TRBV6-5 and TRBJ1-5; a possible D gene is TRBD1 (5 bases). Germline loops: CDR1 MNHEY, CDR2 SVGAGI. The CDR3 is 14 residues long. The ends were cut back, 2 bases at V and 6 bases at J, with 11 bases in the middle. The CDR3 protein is CASSYVQGSQPQHF. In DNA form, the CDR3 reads TGTGCCAGCAGTTACGTCCAGGGCAGTCAGCCCCAGCATTTT.

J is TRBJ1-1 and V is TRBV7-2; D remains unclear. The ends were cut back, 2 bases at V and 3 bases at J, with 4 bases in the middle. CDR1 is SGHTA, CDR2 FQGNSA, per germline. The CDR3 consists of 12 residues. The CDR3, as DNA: TGTGCCAGCAGCTTAAAATACACTGAAGCTTTCTTT. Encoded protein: CASSLKYTEAFF.

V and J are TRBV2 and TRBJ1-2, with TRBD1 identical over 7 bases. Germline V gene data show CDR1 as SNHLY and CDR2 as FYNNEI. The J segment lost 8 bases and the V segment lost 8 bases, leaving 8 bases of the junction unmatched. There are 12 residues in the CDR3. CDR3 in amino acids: CASSPGQRGYTF. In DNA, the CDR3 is TGTGCCAGCTCCCCGGGACAGAGAGGCTACACCTTC. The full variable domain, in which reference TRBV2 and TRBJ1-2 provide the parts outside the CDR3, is EPEVTQTPSHQVTQMGQEVILRCVPISNHLYFYWYRQILGQKVEFLVSFYNNEISEKSEIFDDQFSVERPDGSNFTLKIRSTKLEDSAMYFCASSPGQRGYTFGSGTRLTVV.

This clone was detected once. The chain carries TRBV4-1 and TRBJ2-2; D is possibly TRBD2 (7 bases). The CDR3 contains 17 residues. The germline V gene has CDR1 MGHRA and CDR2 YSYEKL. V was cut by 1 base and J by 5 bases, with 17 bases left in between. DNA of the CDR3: TGCGCCAGCAGCCAAGTTGGGGGGCTAGCGGCGACCGGGGAGCTGTTTTTT. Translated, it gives CASSQVGGLAATGELFF.

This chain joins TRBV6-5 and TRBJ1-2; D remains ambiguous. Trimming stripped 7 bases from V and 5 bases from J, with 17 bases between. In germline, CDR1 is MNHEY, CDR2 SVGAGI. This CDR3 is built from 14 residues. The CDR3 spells CASTRGQVGYGYTF. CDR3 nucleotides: TGTGCCAGCACACGAGGGCAAGTTGGGTATGGCTACACCTTC.

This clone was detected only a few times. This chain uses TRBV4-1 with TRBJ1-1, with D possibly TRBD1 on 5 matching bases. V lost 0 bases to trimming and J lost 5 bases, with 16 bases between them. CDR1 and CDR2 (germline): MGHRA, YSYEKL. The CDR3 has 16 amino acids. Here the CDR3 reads CASSQDKRQGGTEAFF. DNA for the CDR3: TGCGCCAGCAGCCAAGATAAGAGGCAGGGAGGGACTGAAGCTTTCTTT.